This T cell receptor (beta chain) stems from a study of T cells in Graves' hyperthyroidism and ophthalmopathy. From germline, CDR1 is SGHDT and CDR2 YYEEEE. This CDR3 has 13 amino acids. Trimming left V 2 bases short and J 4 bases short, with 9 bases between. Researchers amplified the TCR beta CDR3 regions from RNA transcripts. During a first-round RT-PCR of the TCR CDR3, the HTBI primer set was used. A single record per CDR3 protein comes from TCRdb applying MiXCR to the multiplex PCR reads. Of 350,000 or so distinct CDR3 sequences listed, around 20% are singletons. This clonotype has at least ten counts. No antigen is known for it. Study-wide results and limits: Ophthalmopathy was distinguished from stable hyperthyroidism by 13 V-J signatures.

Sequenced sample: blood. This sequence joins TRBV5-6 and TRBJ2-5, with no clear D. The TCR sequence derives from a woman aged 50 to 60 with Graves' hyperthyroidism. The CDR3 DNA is TGTGCCAGCAGCTTCCGGAACGTAGAGACCCAGTACTTC. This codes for CASSFRNVETQYF.